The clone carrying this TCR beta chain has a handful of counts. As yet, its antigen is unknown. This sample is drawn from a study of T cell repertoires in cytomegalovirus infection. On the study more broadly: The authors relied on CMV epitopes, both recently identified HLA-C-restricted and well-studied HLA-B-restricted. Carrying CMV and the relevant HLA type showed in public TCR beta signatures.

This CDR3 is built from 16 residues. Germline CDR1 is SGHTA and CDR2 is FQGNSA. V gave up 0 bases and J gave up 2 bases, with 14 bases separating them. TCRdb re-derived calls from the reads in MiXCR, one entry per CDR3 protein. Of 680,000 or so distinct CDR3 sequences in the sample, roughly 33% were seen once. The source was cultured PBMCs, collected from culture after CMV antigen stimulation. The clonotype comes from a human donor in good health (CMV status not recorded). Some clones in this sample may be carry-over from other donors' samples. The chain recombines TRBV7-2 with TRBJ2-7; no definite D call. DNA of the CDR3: TGTGCCAGCAGCTTAGCGCACTGGAAGCTCCCCTACGAGCAGTACTTC. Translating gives CASSLAHWKLPYEQYF.